Below are 16 T cell receptor beta chains sequenced from a single sample in a study of T cell changes during pregnancy in multiple sclerosis. Assay: immunoSEQ multiplex PCR; the TCRdb copy retains only in-frame clones and omits some. Altogether roughly 50,000 clones are present, 85% to 95% being singletons, with the ten largest covering about 3%. The sequenced sample was CD8+ T cells from peripheral blood mononuclear cells, obtained in the third trimester of pregnancy. These TCRs come from a female donor with multiple sclerosis, enrolled in a pregnancy study.

The V gene is TRBV18, the J gene TRBJ1-3, with 8 nucleotides matching TRBD1. This CDR3 region has 16 residues. Germline V lookup: CDR1 KGHSH, CDR2 LQKENI. The V and J ends lost 3 bases and 2 bases, in that order; junction bases with no gene match: 6. CDR3 nucleotides: TGTGCCAGCTCACCGAGCGGGACAGGCCCTGGAAACACCATATATTTT. Its translation: CASSPSGTGPGNTIYF.

The rearrangement uses TRBV5-6 and TRBJ2-7; 11 bases match TRBD2. The CDR3 has 14 residues. The ends lost 3 bases at V and 2 bases at J; junction bases unmatched: 1. The germline V gene has CDR1 SGHDT and CDR2 YYEEEE. CDR3 residues: CASSWGLAAYEQYF. DNA of the CDR3: TGTGCCAGCAGCTGGGGACTAGCGGCCTACGAGCAGTACTTC.

The chain uses TRBV13 and TRBJ1-1, with D possibly being TRBD1 (5 bases). This CDR3 spans 13 amino acids. Per the germline V gene, CDR1 is PRHDT and CDR2 is FYEKMQ (reference sequence). The ends were cut back, 4 bases at V and 4 bases at J, with 10 bases in the middle. The CDR3: CASSSNGGTEAFF. CDR3 nucleotides: TGTGCCAGCAGCTCCAACGGGGGCACTGAAGCTTTCTTT.

The chain links TRBV7-9 to TRBJ1-3; weak D call: TRBD1 (5 bases). The CDR3 is 15 amino acids. Trimming removed 1 base from V and 2 bases from J, with 9 bases in between. The V gene's germline CDR1 is SEHNR and CDR2 FQNEAQ (reference sequence). The DNA of the CDR3 is TGTGCCAGCAGCTTAGGCACAGGCCCTGGAAACACCATATATTTT. Amino acid sequence: CASSLGTGPGNTIYF.

The gene calls are TRBV13 and TRBJ1-4, with 8 bases lining up with TRBD1. The CDR3 loop spans 15 amino acids. The V gene end was trimmed by 5 bases and the J gene end by 2 bases; junction bases not matched to a gene: 4. Germline CDR1 is PRHDT and CDR2 is FYEKMQ (reference sequence). The DNA of the CDR3 is TGTGCCAGCAGCCCAGGGGGCTCGACTAATGAAAAACTGTTTTTT. Translating it yields CASSPGGSTNEKLFF. The full variable domain, in which reference TRBV13 and TRBJ1-4 provide the parts outside the CDR3, is AAGVIQSPRHLIKEKRETATLKCYPIPRHDTVYWYQQGPGQDPQFLISFYEKMQSDKGSIPDRFSAQQFSDYHSELNMSSLELGDSALYFCASSPGGSTNEKLFFGSGTQLSVL.

The chain carries TRBV6-1 and TRBJ2-2; tentative D call: TRBD1 (6 bases). CDR3 length: 14 amino acids. Per germline, CDR1 MNHNS and CDR2 SASEGT. V was clipped by 7 bases and J by 5 bases, with 14 bases between them. CDR3 in amino acids: CASKTGQLTGELFF. The CDR3 nucleotides read TGTGCCAGCAAGACGGGACAACTTACCGGGGAGCTGTTTTTT.

The chain is built from TRBV4-2 and TRBJ2-6; D is undetermined. This CDR3 has 16 amino acids. The V end lost 0 bases, the J end lost 2 bases, and 8 bases lay between the germline ends. The germline gives CDR1 LGHNA, CDR2 YNFKEQ. For the CDR3, the DNA is TGTGCCAGCAGCCAAGATGCCAGCGCTGGGGCCAACGTCCTGACTTTC. Encoded protein: CASSQDASAGANVLTF.

The chain couples TRBV12-5 to TRBJ2-7; perhaps TRBD1 as D (6 bases). Germline values: CDR1 LGHNT, CDR2 FRNRAP. The CDR3 is 14 residues long. V dropped 4 bases and J dropped 2 bases, with 12 bases sitting between them. CDR3 residues: CASGSPDSPYEQYF. The CDR3 DNA reads as TGTGCTAGTGGTTCCCCGGACAGTCCCTACGAGCAGTACTTC.

The chain uses TRBV28 and TRBJ1-5, with TRBD1 matching over 7 bases. The ends lost 7 bases at V and 4 bases at J; junction bases unmatched: 7. CDR1 is MDHEN, CDR2 SYDVKM, per germline. This CDR3 comprises 14 residues. This chain's CDR3 is CASISTGVNQPQHF. In DNA, the CDR3 is TGTGCCAGCATCTCAACAGGGGTGAATCAGCCCCAGCATTTT.

The gene calls are TRBV28 and TRBJ2-7, with D perhaps TRBD1 (6 bases). From germline, CDR1 is MDHEN and CDR2 SYDVKM. The CDR3 has 13 amino acids. The germline V and J ends were trimmed by 7 bases and 6 bases, with 16 bases remaining between them. CDR3 DNA sequence: TGTGCCAGCAACAGGGAAATTGGTGGCGAGCAGTACTTC. It specifies CASNREIGGEQYF.

The V call is TRBV11-2, the J call TRBJ2-5, with no clear D. Germline assignment: CDR1 SGHAT and CDR2 FQNNGV. CDR3 length: 15 residues. Trimming left V 0 bases short and J 1 base short, with 9 bases between. The CDR3 spells CASSLDEISQETQYF. CDR3 nucleotide sequence: TGTGCCAGCAGCTTAGATGAGATCTCCCAAGAGACCCAGTACTTC.

The chain links TRBV6-5 to TRBJ1-2; perhaps TRBD1 as D (5 bases). The V end lost 4 bases, the J end lost 6 bases, and 18 bases lay between the germline ends. CDR3 length equals 15 residues. The germline CDR1 and CDR2 sequences are MNHEY and SVGAGI. CDR3 sequence: CASSSHRAREDGYTF. The CDR3 nucleotides read TGTGCCAGCAGTTCCCACCGGGCCAGGGAAGATGGCTACACCTTC.

The genes are TRBV5-1 and TRBJ2-1; TRBD2 might be the D (6 bases). This CDR3 contains 14 residues. CDR1 is SGHRS and CDR2 is YFSETQ in the germline V gene. V was clipped by 5 bases and J by 3 bases, with 12 bases between them. Here the CDR3 reads CASSLRDFYNEQFF. The CDR3 bases are TGCGCCAGCAGTCTCCGGGACTTCTACAATGAGCAGTTCTTC.

This chain connects TRBV11-2 to TRBJ2-4; D may be TRBD1 (5 bases). Germline loops: CDR1 SGHAT, CDR2 FQNNGV. V dropped 0 bases and J dropped 8 bases, with 11 bases sitting between them. This CDR3 contains 14 residues. CDR3 sequence (DNA): TGTGCCAGCAGCTTAGAGGGCTTAGGGGACATTCAGTACTTC. It translates to CASSLEGLGDIQYF.

The chain couples TRBV27 to TRBJ2-3; 7 bases are shared with TRBD2. V dropped 2 bases and J dropped 0; count of bases not matched to a gene: 2. From germline, CDR1 is MNHEY and CDR2 SMNVEV (reference sequence). The CDR3 has 15 residues. As DNA, the CDR3 is TGTGCCAGCAGTTTAGCGGGAGCCAGCACAGATACGCAGTATTTT. This encodes CASSLAGASTDTQYF.

J is TRBJ1-1 and V is TRBV29-1; D not resolved. Trimming took off 2 bases at V and 6 bases at J, with 4 bases between the two ends. The CDR3 has 10 residues. Germline loops: CDR1 SQVTM, CDR2 ANQGSEA. The CDR3 loop reads CSVEYAEAFF. The CDR3 DNA reads as TGCAGCGTTGAATATGCTGAAGCTTTCTTT.